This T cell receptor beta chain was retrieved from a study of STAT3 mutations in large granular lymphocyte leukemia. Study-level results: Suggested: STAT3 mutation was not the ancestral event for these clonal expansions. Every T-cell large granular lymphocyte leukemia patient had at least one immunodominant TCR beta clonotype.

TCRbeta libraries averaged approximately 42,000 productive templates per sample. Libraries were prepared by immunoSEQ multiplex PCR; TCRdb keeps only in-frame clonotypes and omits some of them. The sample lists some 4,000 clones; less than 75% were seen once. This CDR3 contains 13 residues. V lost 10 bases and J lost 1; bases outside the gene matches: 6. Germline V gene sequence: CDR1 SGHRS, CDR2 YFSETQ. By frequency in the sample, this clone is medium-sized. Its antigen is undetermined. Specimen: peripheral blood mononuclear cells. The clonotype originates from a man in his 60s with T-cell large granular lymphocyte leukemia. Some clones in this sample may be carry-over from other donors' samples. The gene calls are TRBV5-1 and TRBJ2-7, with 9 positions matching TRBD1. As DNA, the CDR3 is TGCGCCTGCGCCGGGACAGGGTCCTACGAGCAGTACTTC. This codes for CACAGTGSYEQYF.